Presented here are 16 T cell receptor beta chains from one specimen sequenced in a study of PD-1 blockade in classical Hodgkin lymphoma. Sequenced by immunoSEQ multiplex PCR; TCRdb stores in-frame clones only, minus some. The sample holds 14,000 or so clones, under 90% seen once. Each patient's relapse followed autologous stem cell transplantation, and brentuximab vedotin exposure varied. This sample comprised peripheral blood mononuclear cells (PBMCs), obtained at baseline. The receptors were sampled from a human donor with classical Hodgkin lymphoma.

The chain couples TRBV28 to TRBJ2-2, with a weak D call TRBD2 (6 bases). Germline CDR1 reads MDHEN; CDR2 reads SYDVKM. The V end was cut by 6 bases, the J end by 1 base, with 12 bases between. This CDR3 comprises 15 residues. CDR3 amino acids: CASRTGTLNTGELFF. The CDR3, as DNA: TGTGCCAGCAGGACCGGGACTTTGAACACCGGGGAGCTGTTTTTT.

This clone came up once. The V call is TRBV18, the J call TRBJ1-5; possibly TRBD1 for D (5 bases). The ends were cut back, 2 bases at V and 3 bases at J, with 8 bases in the middle. Germline CDR1 reads KGHSH; CDR2 reads LQKENI. The CDR3 spans 14 residues. The DNA for the CDR3 is TGTGCCAGCTCACCAGACAGTTACAATCAGCCCCAGCATTTT. The encoded protein is CASSPDSYNQPQHF.

V and J are TRBV5-1 and TRBJ2-3, with 13 bases matching TRBD2. Germline V gene lookup returns CDR1 SGHRS and CDR2 YFSETQ. V was pared by 4 bases and J by 0 bases, with 14 bases of the junction left unmatched. CDR3 length: 20 amino acids. This CDR3 reads CASSPPTSGGTSISTDTQYF. The CDR3 DNA reads TGCGCCAGCAGCCCACCGACTAGCGGGGGGACTTCAATTAGCACAGATACGCAGTATTTT.

This clone appeared once. V is TRBV5-5 and J is TRBJ1-1; the match to TRBD1 covers 10 bases. CDR1 is SGHKS and CDR2 is YYEKEE in the germline V gene (reference sequence). CDR3 length equals 17 residues. With 3 bases clipped from V and 0 bases from J, the junction kept 8 bases outside the gene matches. DNA of the CDR3: TGTGCCAGCAGCTGGGGACAGGGGAGGGTCGTGAACACTGAAGCTTTCTTT. This encodes CASSWGQGRVVNTEAFF.

The chain links TRBV7-2 to TRBJ2-1, with unresolved D. V was pared by 5 bases and J by 5 bases, with 13 bases between. Germline CDR1 and CDR2: SGHTA and FQGNSA. CDR3 length: 14 residues. The CDR3 bases are TGTGCCAGCAGCGAATCCGCCCTTCACAATGAGCAGTTCTTC. It is translated as CASSESALHNEQFF.

This chain links TRBV6-5 with TRBJ2-2; 9 positions agree with TRBD1. From germline, CDR1 is MNHEY and CDR2 SVGAGI. The V and J ends lost 7 bases and 4 bases, in that order; junction bases with no gene match: 4. CDR3 length: 14 residues. DNA of the CDR3: TGTGCCAGCATCCAGGACAGGGGCACCGGGGAGCTGTTTTTT. This sequence encodes CASIQDRGTGELFF.

This clone is medium-sized within its sample. The chain carries TRBV27 and TRBJ2-7; a weak D match, TRBD2 (6 bases). The CDR3 runs to 15 residues. Germline assignment: CDR1 MNHEY and CDR2 SMNVEV (reference sequence). Trimming took off 0 bases at V and 3 bases at J, with 12 bases between the two ends. This chain's CDR3 is CASSLSPGLIYEQYF. CDR3 bases: TGTGCCAGCAGTTTATCTCCGGGACTGATCTACGAGCAGTACTTC.

V usage is TRBV27 and J usage is TRBJ2-3; possible D gene TRBD1, 5 bases. The ends were cut back, 2 bases at V and 8 bases at J, with 8 bases in the middle. CDR3 length: 12 amino acids. From germline, CDR1 is MNHEY and CDR2 SMNVEV (reference sequence). CDR3 in amino acids: CASSLGAGTQYF. In DNA, the CDR3 is TGTGCCAGCAGTTTAGGGGCCGGTACGCAGTATTTT.

The chain links TRBV23-1 to TRBJ2-7; the match to TRBD1 covers 7 bases. TRBV23-1 is recorded as an ORF, its role being uncertain. V was clipped by 0 bases and J by 2 bases; unmatched bases: 16. The CDR3 covers 19 residues. CDR3 amino acids: CASSQSEDRLTRRTYEQYF. CDR3 sequence (DNA): TGCGCCAGCAGTCAATCGGAGGACAGGTTGACTCGAAGGACCTACGAGCAGTACTTC.

The chain links TRBV4-1 to TRBJ2-2; D tentatively fits TRBD1 or TRBD2 (7 bases each). Germline CDR1 and CDR2: MGHRA and YSYEKL. This CDR3 has 21 residues. With 4 bases removed from V and 5 bases from J, the gap between germline ends came to 32 bases. CDR3 in amino acids: CASSRLPPATKGGGGTGELFF. CDR3 in DNA: TGCGCCAGCAGCCGGCTGCCACCTGCAACAAAAGGGGGCGGGGGTACCGGGGAGCTGTTTTTT.

This rearrangement joins TRBV9 to TRBJ1-5, with TRBD1 matching over 7 bases. The germline gives CDR1 SGDLS, CDR2 YYNGEE. V lost 0 bases and J lost 5; bases outside the gene matches: 5. The CDR3 is 15 residues long. The chain's CDR3 is CASSVGSTGDQPQHF. Written as DNA, the CDR3 is TGTGCCAGCAGCGTAGGGTCCACAGGGGATCAGCCCCAGCATTTT. Full variable domain (missing parts from reference TRBV9 and TRBJ1-5): DSGVTQTPKHLITATGQRVTLRCSPRSGDLSVYWYQQSLDQGLQFLIQYYNGEERAKGNILERFSAQQFPDLHSELNLSSLELGDSALYFCASSVGSTGDQPQHFGDGTRLSIL.

V and J are TRBV7-9 and TRBJ1-6; D remains ambiguous. The germline V gene has CDR1 SEHNR and CDR2 FQNEAQ (reference sequence). The ends were cut back, 2 bases at V and 7 bases at J, with 9 bases in the middle. This CDR3 has 14 residues. CDR3 in amino acids: CASSLLSPNSPLHF. The CDR3 bases are TGTGCCAGCAGCTTACTCAGTCCAAATTCACCCCTCCACTTT.

The count of this clone is one. The chain carries TRBV19 and TRBJ1-2; 10 nucleotides line up with TRBD1. The CDR3 length is 15 residues. The germline CDR1 and CDR2 sequences are LNHDA and SQIVND (reference sequence). V lost 6 bases and J lost 2; bases outside the gene matches: 6. CDR3 sequence reads: CASRLVTGGNYGYTF. CDR3 bases: TGTGCCAGTAGACTAGTGACAGGGGGCAACTATGGCTACACCTTC. Drawing the rest from reference TRBV19 and TRBJ1-2, the complete variable domain is DGGITQSPKYLFRKEGQNVTLSCEQNLNHDAMYWYRQDPGQGLRLIYYSQIVNDFQKGDIAEGYSVSREKKESFPLTVTSAQKNPTAFYLCASRLVTGGNYGYTFGSGTRLTVV.

The chain employs TRBV6-5 and TRBJ1-4; perhaps TRBD1 as D (5 bases). Deletions cut 2 bases from V and 4 bases from J, with 8 bases between. The germline CDR1 and CDR2 sequences are MNHEY and SVGAGI. CDR3 length: 14 residues. CDR3 region: CASSYQGNNEKLFF. CDR3 in DNA: TGTGCCAGCAGTTACCAGGGAAATAATGAAAAACTGTTTTTT.

J is TRBJ2-7 and V is TRBV6-5; D might be TRBD1 or TRBD2, each matching 6 bases. Trimming took 2 bases from V and 4 from J, leaving 15 bases between them. Germline loops: CDR1 MNHEY, CDR2 SVGAGI. The CDR3 totals 15 residues. This CDR3 reads CASSYGGGREYEQYF. CDR3 DNA: TGTGCCAGCAGTTACGGTGGGGGGCGCGAGTACGAGCAGTACTTC.

The chain is built from TRBV2 and TRBJ1-4; 7 positions agree with TRBD1. The trim removed 4 bases at V and 8 bases at J, leaving 7 bases unmatched. Germline CDR1 SNHLY, CDR2 FYNNEI. This CDR3 has 14 amino acids. The CDR3 sequence: CASSGEGGGEKLFF. For the CDR3, the DNA is TGTGCCAGCAGTGGGGAAGGGGGCGGCGAAAAACTGTTTTTT.